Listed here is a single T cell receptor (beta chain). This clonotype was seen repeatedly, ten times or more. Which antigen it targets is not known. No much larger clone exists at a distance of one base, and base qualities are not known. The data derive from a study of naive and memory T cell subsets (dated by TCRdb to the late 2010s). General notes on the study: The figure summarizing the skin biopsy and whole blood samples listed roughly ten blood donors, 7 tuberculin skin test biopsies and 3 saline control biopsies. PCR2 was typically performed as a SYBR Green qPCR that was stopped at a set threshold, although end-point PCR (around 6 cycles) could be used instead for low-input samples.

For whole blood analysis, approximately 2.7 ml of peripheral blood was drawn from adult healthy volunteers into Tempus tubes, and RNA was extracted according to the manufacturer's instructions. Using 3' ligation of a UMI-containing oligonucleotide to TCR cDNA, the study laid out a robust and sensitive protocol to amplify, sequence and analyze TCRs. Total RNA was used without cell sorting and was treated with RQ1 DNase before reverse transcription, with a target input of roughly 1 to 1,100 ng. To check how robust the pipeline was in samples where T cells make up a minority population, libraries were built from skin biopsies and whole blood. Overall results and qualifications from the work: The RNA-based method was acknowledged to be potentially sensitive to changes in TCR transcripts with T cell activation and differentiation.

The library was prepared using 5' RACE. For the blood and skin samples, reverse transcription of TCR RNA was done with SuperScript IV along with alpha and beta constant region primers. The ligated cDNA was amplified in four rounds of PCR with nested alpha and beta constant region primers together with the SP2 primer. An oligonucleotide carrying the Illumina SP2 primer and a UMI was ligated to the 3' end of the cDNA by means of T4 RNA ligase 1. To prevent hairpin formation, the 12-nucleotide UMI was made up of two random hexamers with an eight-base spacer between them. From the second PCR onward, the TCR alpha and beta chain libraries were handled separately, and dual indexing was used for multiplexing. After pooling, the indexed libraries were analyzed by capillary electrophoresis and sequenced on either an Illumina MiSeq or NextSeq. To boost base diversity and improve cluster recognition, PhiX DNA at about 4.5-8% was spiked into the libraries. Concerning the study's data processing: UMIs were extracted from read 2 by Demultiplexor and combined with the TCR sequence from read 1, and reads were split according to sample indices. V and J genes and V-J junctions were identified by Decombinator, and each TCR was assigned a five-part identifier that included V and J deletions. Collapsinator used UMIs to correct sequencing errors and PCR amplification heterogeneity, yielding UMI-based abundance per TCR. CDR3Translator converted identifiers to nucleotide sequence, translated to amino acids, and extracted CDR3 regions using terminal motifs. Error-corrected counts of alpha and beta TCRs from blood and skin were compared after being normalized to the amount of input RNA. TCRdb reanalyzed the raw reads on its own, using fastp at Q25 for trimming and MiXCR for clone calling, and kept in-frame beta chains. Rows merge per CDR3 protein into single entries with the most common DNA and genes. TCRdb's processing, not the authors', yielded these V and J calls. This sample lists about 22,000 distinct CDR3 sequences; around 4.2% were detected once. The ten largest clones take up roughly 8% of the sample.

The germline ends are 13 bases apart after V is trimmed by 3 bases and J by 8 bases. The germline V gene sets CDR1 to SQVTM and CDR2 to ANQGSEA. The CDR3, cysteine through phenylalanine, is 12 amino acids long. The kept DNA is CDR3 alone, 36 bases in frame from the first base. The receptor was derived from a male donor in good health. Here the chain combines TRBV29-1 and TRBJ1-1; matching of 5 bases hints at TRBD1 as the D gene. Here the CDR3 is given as CSVEDGREEAFF. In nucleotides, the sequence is TGCAGCGTTGAGGATGGCAGGGAAGAAGCTTTCTTT.